This T cell receptor beta chain originates from a study of CD8 T cells in Susac syndrome. Study at large: Sequencing included Susac syndrome patients, roughly six of them with active disease and roughly eight in remission.

TCR beta sequencing was performed on blood CD8+ and CD4+ T cells. A single count supports this clonotype. Random hexamers were used to reverse transcribe an amount of roughly 0.5 to 1 ug RNA. Using its own MiXCR run on the immunoSEQ multiplex PCR reads, TCRdb lists one record per CDR3 protein. This sample has approximately 100,000 distinct CDR3 sequences, with around 94% found just once. The CDR3 consists of 13 residues. Trimming left V 9 bases short and J 5 bases short, with 15 bases between. The germline gives CDR1 MNHEY, CDR2 SMNVEV (reference sequence). The sample was CD8+ T cells from PBMCs. The TCR was taken from a human donor with Susac syndrome. The chain couples TRBV27 to TRBJ2-3; D possibly uses TRBD1 or TRBD2 (6 bases each). The CDR3 spells CASATGAGDTQYF. In nucleotides, the CDR3 is TGTGCCAGTGCAACGGGGGCCGGAGATACGCAGTATTTT.